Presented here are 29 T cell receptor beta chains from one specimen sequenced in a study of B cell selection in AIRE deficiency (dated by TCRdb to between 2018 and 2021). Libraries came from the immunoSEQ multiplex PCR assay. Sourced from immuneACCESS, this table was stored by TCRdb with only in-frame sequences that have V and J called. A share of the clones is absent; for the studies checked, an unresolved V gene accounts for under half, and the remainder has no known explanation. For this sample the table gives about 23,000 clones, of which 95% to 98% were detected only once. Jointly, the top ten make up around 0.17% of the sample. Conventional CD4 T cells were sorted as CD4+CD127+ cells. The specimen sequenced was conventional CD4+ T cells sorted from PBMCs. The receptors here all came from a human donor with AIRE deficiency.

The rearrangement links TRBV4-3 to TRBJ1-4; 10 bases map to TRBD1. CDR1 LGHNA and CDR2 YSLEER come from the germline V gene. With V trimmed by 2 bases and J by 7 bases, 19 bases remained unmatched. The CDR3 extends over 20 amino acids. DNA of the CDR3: TGCGCCAGCAGCCAACAACTAAACCGGGACAGGGGCTATCATGGTGAAAAACTGTTTTTT. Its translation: CASSQQLNRDRGYHGEKLFF.

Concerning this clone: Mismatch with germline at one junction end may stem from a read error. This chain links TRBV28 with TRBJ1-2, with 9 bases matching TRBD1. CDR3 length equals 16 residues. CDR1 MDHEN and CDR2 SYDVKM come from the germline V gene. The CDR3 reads CASTFLSGTGYYGHTF. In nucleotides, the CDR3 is TGTGCCAGCACTTTCCTATCCGGGACAGGGTACTATGGCCACACCTTC.

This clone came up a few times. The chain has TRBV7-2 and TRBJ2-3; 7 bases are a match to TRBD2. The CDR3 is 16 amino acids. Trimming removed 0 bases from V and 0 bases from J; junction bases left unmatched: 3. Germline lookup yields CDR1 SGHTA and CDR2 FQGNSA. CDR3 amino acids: CASSLAGGLSTDTQYF. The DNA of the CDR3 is TGTGCCAGCAGCTTAGCGGGAGGGCTTAGCACAGATACGCAGTATTTT.

As DNA, the CDR3 is TGTGCCAGCATCTCTAGGGGGACAGGTGGAGGCTACACCTTC. It codes for CASISRGTGGGYTF. The chain carries TRBV28 and TRBJ1-2; 8 bases fit TRBD1. The CDR3 is 14 residues long. V lost 7 bases, J lost 8 bases, and 12 bases stayed unmatched. Germline V gene sequence: CDR1 MDHEN, CDR2 SYDVKM.

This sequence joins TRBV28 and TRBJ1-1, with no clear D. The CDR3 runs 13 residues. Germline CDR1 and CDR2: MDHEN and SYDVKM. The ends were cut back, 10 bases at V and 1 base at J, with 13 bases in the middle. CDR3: CATRSGRNTEAFF. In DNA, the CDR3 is TGTGCCACACGGTCGGGGAGGAACACTGAAGCTTTCTTT.

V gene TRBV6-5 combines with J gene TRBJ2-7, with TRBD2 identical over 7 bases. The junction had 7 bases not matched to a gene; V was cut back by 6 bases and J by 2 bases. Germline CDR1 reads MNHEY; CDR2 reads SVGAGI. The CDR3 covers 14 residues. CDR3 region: CASRPSGATYEQYF. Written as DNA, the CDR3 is TGTGCCAGCAGGCCTAGCGGAGCTACCTACGAGCAGTACTTC.

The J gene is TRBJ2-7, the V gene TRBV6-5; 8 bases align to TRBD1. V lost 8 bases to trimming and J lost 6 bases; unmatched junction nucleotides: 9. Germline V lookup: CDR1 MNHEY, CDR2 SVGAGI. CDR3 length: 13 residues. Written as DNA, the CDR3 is TGTGCCAGCCGATCGACAGGGGTAGGCGAGCAGTACTTC. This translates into CASRSTGVGEQYF.

The CDR3 nucleotides are TGTGCCAGCAGCTTGGGACAGGGGCGCTACGAGCAGTACTTC. Protein: CASSLGQGRYEQYF. This sequence joins TRBV5-5 and TRBJ2-7; 8 positions agree with TRBD1. V lost 0 bases to trimming and J lost 3 bases; unmatched junction nucleotides: 2. The CDR3 covers 14 residues. From germline, CDR1 is SGHKS and CDR2 YYEKEE (reference sequence).

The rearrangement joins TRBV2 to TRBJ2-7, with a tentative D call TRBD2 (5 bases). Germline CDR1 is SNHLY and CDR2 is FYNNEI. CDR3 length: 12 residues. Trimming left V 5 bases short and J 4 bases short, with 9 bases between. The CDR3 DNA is TGTGCCAGCAGTCTTAGGACTTACGAGCAGTACTTC. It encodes CASSLRTYEQYF.

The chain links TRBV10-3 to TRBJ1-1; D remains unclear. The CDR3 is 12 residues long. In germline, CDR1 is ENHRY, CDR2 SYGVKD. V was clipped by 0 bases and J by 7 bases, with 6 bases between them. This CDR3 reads CAISESEGEAFF. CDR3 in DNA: TGTGCCATCAGTGAGTCGGAGGGTGAAGCTTTCTTT.

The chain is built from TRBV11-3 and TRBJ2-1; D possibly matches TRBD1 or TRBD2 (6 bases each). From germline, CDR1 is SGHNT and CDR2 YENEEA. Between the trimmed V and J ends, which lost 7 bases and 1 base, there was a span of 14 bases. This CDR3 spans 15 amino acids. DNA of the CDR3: TGTGCCAGCATTCCTGGGGGGCGGTCCTACAATGAGCAGTTCTTC. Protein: CASIPGGRSYNEQFF.

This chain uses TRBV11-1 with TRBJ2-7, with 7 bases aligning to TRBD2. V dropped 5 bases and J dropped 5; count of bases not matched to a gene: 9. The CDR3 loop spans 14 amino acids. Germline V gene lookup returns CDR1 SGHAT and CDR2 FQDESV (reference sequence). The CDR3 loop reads CASSAGLWPHEQYF. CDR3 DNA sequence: TGTGCCAGCAGCGCGGGACTATGGCCCCACGAGCAGTACTTC.

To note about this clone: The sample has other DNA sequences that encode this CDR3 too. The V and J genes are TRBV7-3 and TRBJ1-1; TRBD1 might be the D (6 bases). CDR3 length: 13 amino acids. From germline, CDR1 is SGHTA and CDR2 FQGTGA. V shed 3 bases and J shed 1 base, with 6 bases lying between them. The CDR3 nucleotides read TGTGCCAGCAGCTTGGGACAGAACACTGAAGCTTTCTTT. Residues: CASSLGQNTEAFF.

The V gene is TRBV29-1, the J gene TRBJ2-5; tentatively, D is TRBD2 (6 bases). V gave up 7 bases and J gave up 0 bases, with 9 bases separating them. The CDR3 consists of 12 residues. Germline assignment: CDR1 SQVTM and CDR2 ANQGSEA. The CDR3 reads CSARGNQETQYF. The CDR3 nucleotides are TGCAGCGCCCGGGGGAACCAAGAGACCCAGTACTTC.

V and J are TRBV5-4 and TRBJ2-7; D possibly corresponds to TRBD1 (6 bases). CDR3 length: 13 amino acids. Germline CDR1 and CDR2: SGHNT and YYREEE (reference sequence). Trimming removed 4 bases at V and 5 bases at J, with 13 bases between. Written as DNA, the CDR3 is TGTGCCAGCAGCCAATACAGGGAGAACGAGCAGTACTTC. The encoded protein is CASSQYRENEQYF.

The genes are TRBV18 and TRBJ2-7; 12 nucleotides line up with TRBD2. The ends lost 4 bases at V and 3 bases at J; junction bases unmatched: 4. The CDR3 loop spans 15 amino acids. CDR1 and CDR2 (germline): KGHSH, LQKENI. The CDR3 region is CASSLPGLAGYEQYF. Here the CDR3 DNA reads TGTGCCAGCTCACTTCCGGGACTAGCGGGCTACGAGCAGTACTTC.

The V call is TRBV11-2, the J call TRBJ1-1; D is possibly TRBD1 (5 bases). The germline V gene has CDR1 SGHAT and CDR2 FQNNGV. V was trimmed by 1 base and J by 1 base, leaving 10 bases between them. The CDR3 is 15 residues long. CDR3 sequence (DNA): TGTGCCAGCAGCTTAGTGCCAGGGTCGAACACTGAAGCTTTCTTT. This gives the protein CASSLVPGSNTEAFF.

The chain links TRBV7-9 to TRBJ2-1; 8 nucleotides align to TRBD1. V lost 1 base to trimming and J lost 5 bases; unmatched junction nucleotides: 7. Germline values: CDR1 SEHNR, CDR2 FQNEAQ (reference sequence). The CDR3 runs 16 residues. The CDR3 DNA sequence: TGTGCCAGCAGCTTAGTAGGGGACAGGCCTCACAATGAGCAGTTCTTC. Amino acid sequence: CASSLVGDRPHNEQFF.

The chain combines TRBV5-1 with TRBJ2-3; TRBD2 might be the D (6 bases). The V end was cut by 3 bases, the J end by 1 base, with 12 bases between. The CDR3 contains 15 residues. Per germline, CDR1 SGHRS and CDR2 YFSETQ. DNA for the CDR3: TGCGCCAGCAGCTCGGCGGGAACCCGCACAGATACGCAGTATTTT. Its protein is CASSSAGTRTDTQYF.

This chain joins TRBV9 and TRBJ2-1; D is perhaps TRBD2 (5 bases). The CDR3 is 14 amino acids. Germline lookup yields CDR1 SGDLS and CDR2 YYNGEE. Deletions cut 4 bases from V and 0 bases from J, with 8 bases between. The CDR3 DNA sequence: TGTGCCAGCAGCCCGGGGAGCTCCTACAATGAGCAGTTCTTC. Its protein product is CASSPGSSYNEQFF.

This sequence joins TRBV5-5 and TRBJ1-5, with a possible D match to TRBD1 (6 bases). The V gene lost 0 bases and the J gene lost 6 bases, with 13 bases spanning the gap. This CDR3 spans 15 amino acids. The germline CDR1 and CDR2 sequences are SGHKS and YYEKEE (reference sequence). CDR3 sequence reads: CASSLERQATQPQHF. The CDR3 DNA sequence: TGTGCCAGCAGCTTGGAGCGACAGGCAACTCAGCCCCAGCATTTT.

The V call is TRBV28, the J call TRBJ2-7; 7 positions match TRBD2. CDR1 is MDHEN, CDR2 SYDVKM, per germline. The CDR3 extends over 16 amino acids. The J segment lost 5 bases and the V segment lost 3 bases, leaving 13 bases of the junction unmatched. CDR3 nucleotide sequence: TGTGCCAGCAGTTTCTCTAGCGGCAACCGAGTTAACGAGCAGTACTTC. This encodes CASSFSSGNRVNEQYF.

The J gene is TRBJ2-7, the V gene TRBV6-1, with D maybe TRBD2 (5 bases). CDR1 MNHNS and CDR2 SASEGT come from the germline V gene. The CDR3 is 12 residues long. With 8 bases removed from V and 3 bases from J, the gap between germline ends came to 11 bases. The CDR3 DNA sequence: TGTGCCAGCGCCCCTGAGGGCTACGAGCAGTACTTC. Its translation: CASAPEGYEQYF.

In DNA, the CDR3 is TGTGCCAGCAGTCTCCAGACAGGTTCCTACGAGCAGTACTTC. The encoded protein is CASSLQTGSYEQYF. This rearrangement joins TRBV28 to TRBJ2-7; maybe TRBD1 (6 bases). The CDR3 spans 14 residues. Trimming took off 5 bases at V and 1 base at J, with 12 bases between the two ends. CDR1 is MDHEN, CDR2 SYDVKM, per germline. Combining the CDR3 with reference TRBV28 and TRBJ2-7 gives the whole variable domain DVKVTQSSRYLVKRTGEKVFLECVQDMDHENMFWYRQDPGLGLRLIYFSYDVKMKEKGDIPEGYSVSREKKERFSLILESASTNQTSMYLCASSLQTGSYEQYFGPGTRLTVT.

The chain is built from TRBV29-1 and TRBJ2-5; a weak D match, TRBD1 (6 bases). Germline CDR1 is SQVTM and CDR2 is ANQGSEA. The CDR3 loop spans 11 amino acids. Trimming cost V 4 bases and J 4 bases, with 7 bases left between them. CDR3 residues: CSVARGETQYF. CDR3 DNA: TGCAGCGTTGCCAGGGGAGAGACCCAGTACTTC.

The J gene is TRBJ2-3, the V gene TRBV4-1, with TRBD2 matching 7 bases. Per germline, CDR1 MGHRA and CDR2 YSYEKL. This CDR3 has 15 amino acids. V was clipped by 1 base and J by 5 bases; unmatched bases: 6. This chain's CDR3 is CASSQGSTGGDTQYF. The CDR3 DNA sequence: TGCGCCAGCAGCCAAGGAAGTACGGGGGGAGATACGCAGTATTTT.

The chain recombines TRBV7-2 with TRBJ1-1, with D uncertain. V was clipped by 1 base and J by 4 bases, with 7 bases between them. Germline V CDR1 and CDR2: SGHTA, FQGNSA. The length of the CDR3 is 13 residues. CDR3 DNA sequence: TGTGCCAGCAGCTTAGGGGTACCCACTGAAGCTTTCTTT. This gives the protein CASSLGVPTEAFF. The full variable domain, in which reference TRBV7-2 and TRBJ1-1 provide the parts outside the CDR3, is GAGVSQSPSNKVTEKGKDVELRCDPISGHTALYWYRQSLGQGLEFLIYFQGNSAPDKSGLPSDRFSAERTGGSVSTLTIQRTQQEDSAVYLCASSLGVPTEAFFGQGTRLTVV.

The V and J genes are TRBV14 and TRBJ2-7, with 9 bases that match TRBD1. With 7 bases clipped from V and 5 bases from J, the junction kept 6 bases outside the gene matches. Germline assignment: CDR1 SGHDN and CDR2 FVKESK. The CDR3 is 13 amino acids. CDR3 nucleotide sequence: TGTGCCAGCAACCTACAGGGGGCGGACGAGCAGTACTTC. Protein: CASNLQGADEQYF.

DNA of the CDR3: TGCAGCGTTGAAACATTTTTGGATATCATGAACACTGAAGCTTTCTTT. Amino acid sequence: CSVETFLDIMNTEAFF. The genes are TRBV29-1 and TRBJ1-1; D not resolved. Trimming pared 2 bases from V and 0 bases from J, leaving 16 bases between. The CDR3 loop spans 16 amino acids. The germline CDR1 and CDR2 sequences are SQVTM and ANQGSEA.